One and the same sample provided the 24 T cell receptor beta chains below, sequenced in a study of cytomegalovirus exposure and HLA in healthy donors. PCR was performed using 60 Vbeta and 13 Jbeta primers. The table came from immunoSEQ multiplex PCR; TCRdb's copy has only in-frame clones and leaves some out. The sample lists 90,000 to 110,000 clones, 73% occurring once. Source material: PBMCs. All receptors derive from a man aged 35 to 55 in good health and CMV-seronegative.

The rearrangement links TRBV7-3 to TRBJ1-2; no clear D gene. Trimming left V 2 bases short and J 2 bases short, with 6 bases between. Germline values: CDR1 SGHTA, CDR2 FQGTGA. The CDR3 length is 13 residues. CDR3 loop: CASSLGQNYGYTF. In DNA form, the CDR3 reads TGTGCCAGCAGCTTAGGGCAAAACTATGGCTACACCTTC.

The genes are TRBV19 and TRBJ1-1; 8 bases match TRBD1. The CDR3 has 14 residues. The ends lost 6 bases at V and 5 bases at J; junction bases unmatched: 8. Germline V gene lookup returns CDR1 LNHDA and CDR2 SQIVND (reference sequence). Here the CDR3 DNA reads TGTGCCAGTAGCGTCCAGGGGGCTGGTACTGAAGCTTTCTTT. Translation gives CASSVQGAGTEAFF.

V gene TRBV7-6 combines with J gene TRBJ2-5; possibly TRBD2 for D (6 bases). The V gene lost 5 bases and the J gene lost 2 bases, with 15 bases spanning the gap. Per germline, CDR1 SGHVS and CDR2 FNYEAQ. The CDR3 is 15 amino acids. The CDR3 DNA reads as TGTGCCAGCAGCCCCACGTGGAGGGGACAAGAGACCCAGTACTTC. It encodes CASSPTWRGQETQYF.

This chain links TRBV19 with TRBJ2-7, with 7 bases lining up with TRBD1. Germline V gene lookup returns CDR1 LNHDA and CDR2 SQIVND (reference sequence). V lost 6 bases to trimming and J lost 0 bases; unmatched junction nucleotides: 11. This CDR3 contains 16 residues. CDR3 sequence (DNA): TGTGCCAGTAGCGCCCGCCAGGGACAGAGCTCCTACGAGCAGTACTTC. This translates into CASSARQGQSSYEQYF.

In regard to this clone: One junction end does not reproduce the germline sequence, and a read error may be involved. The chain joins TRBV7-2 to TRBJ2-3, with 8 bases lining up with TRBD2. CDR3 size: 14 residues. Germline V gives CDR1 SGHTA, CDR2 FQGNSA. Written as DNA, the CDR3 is TGTGCCAGCAGCTTAGGGTTTCTAGCGGGCGGGGTGGATTTT. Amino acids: CASSLGFLAGGVDF.

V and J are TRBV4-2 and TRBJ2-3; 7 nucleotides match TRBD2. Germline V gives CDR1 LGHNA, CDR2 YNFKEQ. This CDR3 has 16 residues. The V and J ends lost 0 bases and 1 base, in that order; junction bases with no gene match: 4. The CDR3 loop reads CASSQDRAGGTDTQYF. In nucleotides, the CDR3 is TGTGCCAGCAGCCAAGATAGGGCGGGGGGCACAGATACGCAGTATTTT.

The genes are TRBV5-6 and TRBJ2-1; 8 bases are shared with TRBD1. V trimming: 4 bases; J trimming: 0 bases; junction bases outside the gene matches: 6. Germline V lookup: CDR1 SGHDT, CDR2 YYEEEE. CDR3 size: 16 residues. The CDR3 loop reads CASSRGTGDSYNEQFF. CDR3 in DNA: TGTGCCAGCAGCCGCGGGACAGGTGACTCCTACAATGAGCAGTTCTTC.

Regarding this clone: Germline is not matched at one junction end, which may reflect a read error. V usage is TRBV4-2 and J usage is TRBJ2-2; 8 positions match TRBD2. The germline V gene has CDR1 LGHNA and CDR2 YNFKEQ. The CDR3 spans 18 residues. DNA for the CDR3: TGTGCCAGCAGCAAAGAACCAATACTCGGGGGGGCCACCGGGGAGCTGTTTTTT. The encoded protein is CASSKEPILGGATGELFF.

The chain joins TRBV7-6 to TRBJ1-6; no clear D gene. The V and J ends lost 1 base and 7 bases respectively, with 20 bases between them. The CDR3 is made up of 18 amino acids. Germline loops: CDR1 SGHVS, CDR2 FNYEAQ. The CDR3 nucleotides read TGTGCCAGCAGCTTAGTTTCCGAGGCTTTAACTGAGAATTCACCCCTCCACTTT. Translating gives CASSLVSEALTENSPLHF.

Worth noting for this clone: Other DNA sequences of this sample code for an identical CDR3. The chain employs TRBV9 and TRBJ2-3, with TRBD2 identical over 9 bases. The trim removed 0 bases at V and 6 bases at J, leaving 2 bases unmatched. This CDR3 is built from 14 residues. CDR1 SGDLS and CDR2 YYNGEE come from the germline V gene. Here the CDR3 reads CASSVGGGADTQYF. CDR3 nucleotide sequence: TGTGCCAGCAGCGTAGGCGGGGGGGCTGATACGCAGTATTTT.

CDR3 sequence: CASSLAQGQEGTF. The DNA of the CDR3 is TGTGCCAGCAGTTTGGCTCAGGGACAGGAAGGCACCTTC. This chain uses TRBV28 with TRBJ1-2; 8 nucleotides align to TRBD1. Germline CDR1 is MDHEN and CDR2 is SYDVKM. V gave up 3 bases and J gave up 13 bases; unmatched junction bases: 10. This CDR3 contains 13 residues.

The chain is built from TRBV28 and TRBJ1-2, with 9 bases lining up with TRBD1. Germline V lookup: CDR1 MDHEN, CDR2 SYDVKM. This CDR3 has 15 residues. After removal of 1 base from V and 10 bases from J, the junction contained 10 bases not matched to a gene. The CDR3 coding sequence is TGTGCCAGCAGTTTATTGATTGGGACAGGGTCTGTCTACACCTTC. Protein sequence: CASSLLIGTGSVYTF.

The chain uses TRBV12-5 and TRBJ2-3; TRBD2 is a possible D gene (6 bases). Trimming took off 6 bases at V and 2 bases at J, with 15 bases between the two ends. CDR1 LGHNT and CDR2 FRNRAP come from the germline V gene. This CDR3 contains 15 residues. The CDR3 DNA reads TGTGCTAGTGGCCGCGGGACCTATCCCACAGATACGCAGTATTTT. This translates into CASGRGTYPTDTQYF.

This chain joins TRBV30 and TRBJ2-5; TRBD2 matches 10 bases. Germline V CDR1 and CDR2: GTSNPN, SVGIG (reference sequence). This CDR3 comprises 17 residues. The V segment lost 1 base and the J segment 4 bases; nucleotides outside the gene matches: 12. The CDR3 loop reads CAWSALERGGLGETQYF. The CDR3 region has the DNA TGTGCCTGGAGTGCCCTCGAGCGGGGGGGCCTCGGAGAGACCCAGTACTTC.

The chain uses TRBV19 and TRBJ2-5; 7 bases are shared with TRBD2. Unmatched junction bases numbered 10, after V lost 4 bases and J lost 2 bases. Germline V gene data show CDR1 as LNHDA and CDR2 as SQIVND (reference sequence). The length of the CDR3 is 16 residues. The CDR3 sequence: CASSRTSAFNQETQYF. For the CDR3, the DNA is TGTGCCAGTAGTAGGACTAGTGCCTTTAATCAAGAGACCCAGTACTTC. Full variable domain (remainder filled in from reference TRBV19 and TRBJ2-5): DGGITQSPKYLFRKEGQNVTLSCEQNLNHDAMYWYRQDPGQGLRLIYYSQIVNDFQKGDIAEGYSVSREKKESFPLTVTSAQKNPTAFYLCASSRTSAFNQETQYFGPGTRLLVL.

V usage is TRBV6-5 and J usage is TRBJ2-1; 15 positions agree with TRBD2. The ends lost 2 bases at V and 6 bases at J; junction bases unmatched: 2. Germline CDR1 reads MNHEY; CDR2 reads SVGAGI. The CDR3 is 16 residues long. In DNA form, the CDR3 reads TGTGCCAGCAGTTACACGGGACTAGCGGGGGGCAATGAGCAGTTCTTC. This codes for CASSYTGLAGGNEQFF.

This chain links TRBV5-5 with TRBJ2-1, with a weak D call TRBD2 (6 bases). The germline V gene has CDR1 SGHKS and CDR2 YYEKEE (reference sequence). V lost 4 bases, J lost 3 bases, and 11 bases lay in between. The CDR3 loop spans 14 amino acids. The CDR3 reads CASSLAGFYNEQFF. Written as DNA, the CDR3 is TGTGCCAGCAGCCTGGCGGGGTTCTACAATGAGCAGTTCTTC.

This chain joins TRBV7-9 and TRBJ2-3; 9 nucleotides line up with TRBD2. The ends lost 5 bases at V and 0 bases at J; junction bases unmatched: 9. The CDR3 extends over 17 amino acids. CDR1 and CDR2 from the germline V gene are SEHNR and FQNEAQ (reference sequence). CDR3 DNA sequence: TGTGCCAGCAGCAGTTCCCCTAGCGGGATTAGCACAGATACGCAGTATTTT. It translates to CASSSSPSGISTDTQYF.

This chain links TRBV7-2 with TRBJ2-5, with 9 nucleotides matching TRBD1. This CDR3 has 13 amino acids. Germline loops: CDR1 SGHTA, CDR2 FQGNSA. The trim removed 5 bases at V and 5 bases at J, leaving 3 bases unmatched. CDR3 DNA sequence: TGTGCCAGCAGCCCCGGACAGGGGGAGACCCAGTACTTC. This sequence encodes CASSPGQGETQYF.

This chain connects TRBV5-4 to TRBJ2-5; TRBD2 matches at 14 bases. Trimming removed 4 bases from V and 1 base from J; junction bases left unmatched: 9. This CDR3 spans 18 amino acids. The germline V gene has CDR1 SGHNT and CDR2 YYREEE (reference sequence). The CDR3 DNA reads TGTGCCAGCAGCAAAGGACTAGCGGGGGGCCGGTCCCAAGAGACCCAGTACTTC. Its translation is CASSKGLAGGRSQETQYF.

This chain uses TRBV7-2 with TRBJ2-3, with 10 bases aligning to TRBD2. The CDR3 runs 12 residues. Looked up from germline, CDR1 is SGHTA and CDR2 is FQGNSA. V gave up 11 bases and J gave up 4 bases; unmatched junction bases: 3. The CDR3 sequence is CAGSGGADTQYF. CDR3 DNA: TGTGCCGGGAGCGGGGGGGCAGATACGCAGTATTTT. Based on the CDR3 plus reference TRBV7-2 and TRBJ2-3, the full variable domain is GAGVSQSPSNKVTEKGKDVELRCDPISGHTALYWYRQSLGQGLEFLIYFQGNSAPDKSGLPSDRFSAERTGGSVSTLTIQRTQQEDSAVYLCAGSGGADTQYFGPGTRLTVL.

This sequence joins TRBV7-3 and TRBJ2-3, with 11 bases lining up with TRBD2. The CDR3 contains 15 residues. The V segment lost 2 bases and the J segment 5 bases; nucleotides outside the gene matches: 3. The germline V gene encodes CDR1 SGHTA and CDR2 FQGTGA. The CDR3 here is CASSLLAGGGDTQYF. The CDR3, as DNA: TGTGCCAGCAGCTTACTAGCGGGGGGTGGAGATACGCAGTATTTT.

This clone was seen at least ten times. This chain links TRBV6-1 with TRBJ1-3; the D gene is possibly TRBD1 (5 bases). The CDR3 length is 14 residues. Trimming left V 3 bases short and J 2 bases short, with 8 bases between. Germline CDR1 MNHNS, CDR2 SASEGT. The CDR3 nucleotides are TGTGCCAGCAGTGACGGGGGGGCTGGAAACACCATATATTTT. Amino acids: CASSDGGAGNTIYF.

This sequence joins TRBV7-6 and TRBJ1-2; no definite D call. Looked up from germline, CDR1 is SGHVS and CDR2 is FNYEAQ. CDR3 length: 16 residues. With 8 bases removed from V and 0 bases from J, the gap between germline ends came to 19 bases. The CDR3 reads CASGLEPTGANYGYTF. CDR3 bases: TGTGCCAGCGGCCTCGAGCCGACCGGAGCTAACTATGGCTACACCTTC.